This T cell receptor (beta chain) originates from a study of T cells in Graves' hyperthyroidism and ophthalmopathy. Overall study context: The initial diagnosis was the point when peripheral blood was collected, ahead of any treatment. General study results and limits: Stable hyperthyroidism and ophthalmopathy were separated using 13 V-J signatures.

Amplified regions were TCR beta CDR3 sequences from RNA transcripts. The HTBI set primed first-round TCR CDR3 RT-PCR. TCRdb reprocessed the multiplex PCR reads with MiXCR, giving one entry per CDR3 protein. Here the sample spans roughly 300,000 distinct CDR3 sequences, 14% being singletons. The length of the CDR3 is 14 residues. Germline V lookup: CDR1 MNHEY, CDR2 SMNVEV (reference sequence). The V end lost 5 bases, the J end lost 4 bases, and 14 bases lay between the germline ends. Participants, patients aged 18 to 65, had newly diagnosed hyperthyroidism with a duration under 2 months. At least ten counts were recorded for this clonotype. Its antigen is not identified.

Sequenced: blood. This chain links TRBV27 with TRBJ2-5; D may be TRBD1 (6 bases). This TCR was recovered from a woman in her thirties with Graves' hyperthyroidism. Here the CDR3 reads CASSPTGSGETQYF. The CDR3 DNA follows: TGTGCCAGCAGTCCGACAGGATCGGGAGAGACCCAGTACTTC.